The 27 T cell receptor beta chains presented below share a single source sample, sequenced in a study of blood T cells in healthy people across ages. Combining a sample-barcoded 5' primer with a J-beta primer mix, a second PCR ran for about 6 to 11 cycles. From the 5' RACE reads, TCRdb called clonotypes with MiXCR, one entry per CDR3 protein. The sample contains 1.5 million to 2 million distinct CDR3 sequences, roughly 27% of which appear only once. The specimen was blood. The receptors were sampled from a woman aged 25 to 39 in good health.

The chain carries TRBV20-1 and TRBJ2-1; 12 bases map to TRBD2. The CDR3 extends over 16 amino acids. Germline CDR1 reads DFQATT; CDR2 reads SNEGSKA (reference sequence). Trimming took 1 base from V and 15 from J; bases not matched to a gene: 16. The CDR3 nucleotides are TGCAGTGCTAGAGTACGTCTAGCGGGGGGGCCGAGTGGGCGGTTCTTC. It specifies CSARVRLAGGPSGRFF.

This clonotype was seen repeatedly, ten times or more. This chain joins TRBV20-1 and TRBJ2-3, with D perhaps assigned TRBD1 or TRBD2 (5 bases each). Trimming removed 3 bases from V and 0 bases from J, with 16 bases in between. This CDR3 has 16 amino acids. CDR1 and CDR2 (germline): DFQATT, SNEGSKA (reference sequence). The CDR3 bases are TGCAGTGCTAGGCCTCGAGGGGCGGCTAGCACAGATACGCAGTATTTT. Translating it yields CSARPRGAASTDTQYF.

This clonotype was counted between two and nine times. The V gene is TRBV2, the J gene TRBJ2-7, with 9 bases identical to TRBD1. J was trimmed by 3 bases and V by 6 bases; bases with no gene match: 15. CDR1 is SNHLY and CDR2 is FYNNEI in the germline V gene. There are 17 residues in the CDR3. This chain's CDR3 is CASSVVPGQGWSYEQYF. CDR3 in DNA: TGTGCCAGCAGCGTCGTCCCGGGACAGGGTTGGAGCTACGAGCAGTACTTC.

This clonotype was observed a few times. This may come from a read error, since a much larger clone is one base off. The chain is built from TRBV12-3 or TRBV12-4 and TRBJ2-1; D ambiguous. This CDR3 spans 11 amino acids. V was cut by 1 base and J by 9 bases, with 4 bases left in between. This CDR3 is CASSLEVEQFF. The CDR3 nucleotides read TGTGCCAGCAGTTTAGAGGTTGAGCAGTTCTTC.

This clonotype was observed at least ten times. The chain employs TRBV6-5 and TRBJ1-6; 7 nucleotides line up with TRBD1. The CDR3 has 15 amino acids. CDR1 and CDR2 from the germline V gene are MNHEY and SVGAGI. V lost 2 bases, J lost 3 bases, and 1 base stayed unmatched. The chain's CDR3 is CASSYGDSYNSPLHF. The DNA of the CDR3 is TGTGCCAGCAGTTACGGGGACAGCTATAATTCACCCCTCCACTTT.

V usage is TRBV12-3 or TRBV12-4 and J usage is TRBJ2-1; TRBD1 matches at 9 bases. The CDR3 runs to 15 residues. The ends lost 7 bases at V and 6 bases at J; junction bases unmatched: 10. CDR3 DNA: TGTGCCAGCACCTCGTCCGGGACAGGGATCAATGAGCAGTTCTTC. This translates into CASTSSGTGINEQFF.

This clonotype was counted a few times. The chain employs TRBV6-2 or TRBV6-3 and TRBJ1-2, with D unclear. Germline V gene lookup returns CDR1 MNHEY and CDR2 SVGEGT. The CDR3 sequence is 14 residues long. V lost 7 bases to trimming and J lost 0 bases, with 12 bases between them. The CDR3 sequence is CASKSSGTNYGYTF. CDR3 nucleotide sequence: TGTGCCAGCAAATCTTCCGGGACTAACTATGGCTACACCTTC.

The chain employs TRBV18 and TRBJ2-1; TRBD2 matches at 7 bases. V shed 6 bases and J 6 bases; nucleotides not matched to a gene: 11. CDR3 length: 15 amino acids. Looked up from germline, CDR1 is KGHSH and CDR2 is LQKENI. This chain's CDR3 is CASSWTRGEGNEQFF. The CDR3 coding sequence is TGTGCCAGCTCCTGGACTAGGGGTGAGGGCAATGAGCAGTTCTTC.

This clonotype was recorded only once. The chain has TRBV4-3 and TRBJ1-1; D may be TRBD1 (5 bases). The CDR3 runs 16 residues. Trimming removed 0 bases at V and 1 base at J, with 12 bases between. Germline loops: CDR1 LGHNA, CDR2 YSLEER. The DNA for the CDR3 is TGCGCCAGCAGCCAAGAGGGGGTCGGGGGGAACACTGAAGCTTTCTTT. Its translation: CASSQEGVGGNTEAFF.

This clonotype has at least ten counts. This rearrangement joins TRBV4-1 to TRBJ2-7; D ambiguous. The germline CDR1 and CDR2 sequences are MGHRA and YSYEKL. The V end was cut by 2 bases, the J end by 3 bases, with 8 bases between. The CDR3 sequence is 13 residues long. The CDR3 DNA is TGCGCCAGCAGCCAAATGCTCCTCTACGAGCAGTACTTC. Translated: CASSQMLLYEQYF.

This clonotype has more than one count but fewer than ten. V gene TRBV7-9 combines with J gene TRBJ1-5; no clear D gene. Per germline, CDR1 SEHNR and CDR2 FQNEAQ (reference sequence). CDR3 length equals 14 residues. V lost 5 bases to trimming and J lost 3 bases, with 11 bases between them. CDR3 loop: CASSLDGPNQPQHF. DNA for the CDR3: TGTGCCAGCAGCCTAGACGGACCCAATCAGCCCCAGCATTTT.

In this sample, this clonotype turned up many times. The chain uses TRBV20-1 and TRBJ2-5; 9 bases agree with TRBD2. The CDR3 runs 13 residues. V was pared by 6 bases and J by 5 bases, with 7 bases of the junction left unmatched. Germline V gene lookup returns CDR1 DFQATT and CDR2 SNEGSKA (reference sequence). The CDR3 loop is CSAQAGGIETQYF. DNA of the CDR3: TGCAGTGCCCAAGCGGGGGGCATCGAGACCCAGTACTTC.

This clonotype has a handful of counts. This sequence joins TRBV5-1 and TRBJ2-1; 7 bases are shared with TRBD2. This CDR3 comprises 12 residues. Germline V gene sequence: CDR1 SGHRS, CDR2 YFSETQ. J gave up 10 bases and V 3 bases, and 4 bases lay outside the gene matches. The CDR3 sequence is CASSWEGREQFF. The CDR3 DNA reads as TGCGCCAGCAGCTGGGAGGGGCGGGAGCAGTTCTTC.

Concerning this clonotype: Its ends do not fully match the called genes, so a read error is possible. The V and J genes are TRBV24-1 and TRBJ2-6; tentatively, D is TRBD1 (5 bases). From germline, CDR1 is KGHDR and CDR2 SFDVKD. This CDR3 spans 16 amino acids. CDR3 amino acids: CATSVPTATGANVPTF. CDR3 nucleotide sequence: TGTGCCACCAGTGTTCCGACGGCTACTGGGGCCAACGTCCCGACTTTC.

In regard to this clonotype: This sequence may be a read error, since a much larger clone differs from it by one base. V gene TRBV5-1 combines with J gene TRBJ1-1, with 7 bases identical to TRBD1. Germline CDR1 is SGHRS and CDR2 is YFSETQ. Unmatched junction bases numbered 4, after V lost 4 bases and J lost 1 base. The CDR3 has 14 amino acids. CDR3 nucleotides: TGCGCCAGCAGCAAGGGACAGCCGAACACTGAAGCTTTCTTT. Residues: CASSKGQPNTEAFF.

This clonotype was picked up a small number of times. The chain is built from TRBV12-3 or TRBV12-4 and TRBJ1-5; tentative D call: TRBD1 (6 bases). V lost 6 bases and J lost 3, with 12 bases in between. The CDR3 contains 14 residues. CDR3 loop: CASSRGGNNQPQHF. In nucleotides, the CDR3 is TGTGCCAGCAGCCGTGGGGGCAACAATCAGCCCCAGCATTTT.

This clonotype turned up a few times. Here the CDR3 reads CASSPPTSREQYF. The DNA of the CDR3 is TGTGCCAGCTCACCACCGACTAGCCGCGAGCAGTACTTC. The chain couples TRBV18 to TRBJ2-4, with 7 nucleotides matching TRBD2. The better agreement between TRBJ2-7 and the DNA end casts doubt on the J call. This CDR3 has 13 amino acids. CDR1 is KGHSH, CDR2 LQKENI, per germline.

There are a few counts of this clonotype. The J gene is TRBJ1-2, the V gene TRBV2; 10 nucleotides align to TRBD1. V shed 4 bases and J 10 bases; nucleotides not matched to a gene: 9. Looked up from germline, CDR1 is SNHLY and CDR2 is FYNNEI. The CDR3 sequence is 14 residues long. CDR3 residues: CASSAKTGGITYTF. For the CDR3, the DNA is TGTGCCAGCAGTGCCAAGACAGGGGGCATCACCTACACCTTC.

V is TRBV28 and J is TRBJ2-1; 7 nucleotides match TRBD2. Per germline, CDR1 MDHEN and CDR2 SYDVKM. The CDR3 spans 16 residues. The trim removed 5 bases at V and 9 bases at J, leaving 16 bases unmatched. CDR3 bases: TGTGCCAGCAGTGACTCCGGACCAGCGGGGAGTATTGAGCAGTTCTTC. Its translation: CASSDSGPAGSIEQFF. Full variable domain (missing parts from reference TRBV28 and TRBJ2-1): DVKVTQSSRYLVKRTGEKVFLECVQDMDHENMFWYRQDPGLGLRLIYFSYDVKMKEKGDIPEGYSVSREKKERFSLILESASTNQTSMYLCASSDSGPAGSIEQFFGPGTRLTVL.

This clonotype occurred a few times. The chain employs TRBV7-2 and TRBJ2-3; TRBD2 might be the D (6 bases). The CDR3 extends over 16 amino acids. V was clipped by 5 bases and J by 5 bases, with 20 bases between them. The germline gives CDR1 SGHTA, CDR2 FQGNSA. The CDR3 spells CASSTAVRQGGDTQYF. CDR3 nucleotides: TGTGCCAGCAGCACAGCGGTTAGGCAGGGAGGAGATACGCAGTATTTT.

As regards this clonotype: The junction does not match germline at one end; this may be a read error. This chain links TRBV7-2 with TRBJ2-7; TRBD2 aligns across 7 bases. This CDR3 contains 14 residues. Germline lookup yields CDR1 SGHTA and CDR2 FQGNSA. The CDR3 loop reads CASSFGGSLREQYF. CDR3 in DNA: TGCGCCAGCAGCTTCGGCGGGAGTCTAAGGGAGCAGTACTTC.

This clonotype was observed many times. The chain carries TRBV7-2 and TRBJ2-7; TRBD2 might be the D (6 bases). The CDR3 totals 12 residues. CDR1 and CDR2 (germline): SGHTA, FQGNSA. The germline V and J ends were trimmed by 4 bases and 3 bases, with 7 bases remaining between them. Written as DNA, the CDR3 is TGTGCCAGCAGCTGGGACTTCTACGAGCAGTACTTC. Translating it yields CASSWDFYEQYF.

This chain joins TRBV7-2 and TRBJ1-6; TRBD1 is a possible D gene (5 bases). V lost 0 bases and J 9 bases, leaving 9 bases between the germline ends. Germline CDR1 is SGHTA and CDR2 is FQGNSA. This CDR3 region has 14 residues. CDR3 in DNA: TGTGCCAGCAGCTTAGCAGGGGCGAGTTCACCCCTCCACTTT. Its translation is CASSLAGASSPLHF.

The V gene is TRBV20-1, the J gene TRBJ1-3, with D possibly matching TRBD1 (5 bases). Germline values: CDR1 DFQATT, CDR2 SNEGSKA (reference sequence). The V end lost 3 bases, the J end lost 0 bases, and 21 bases lay between the germline ends. This CDR3 comprises 18 residues. CDR3 nucleotides: TGCAGTGCTAGGATGGGAGACAGCCTAATCTCCTCTGGAAACACCATATATTTT. Translated, it gives CSARMGDSLISSGNTIYF.

This clonotype was detected ten times or more. The chain combines TRBV5-5 with TRBJ2-1; 7 bases fit TRBD1. The junction had 8 bases not matched to a gene; V was cut back by 3 bases and J by 11 bases. Germline CDR1 and CDR2: SGHKS and YYEKEE (reference sequence). The CDR3 length is 13 residues. The CDR3 loop reads CASSSLTGQQQFF. The CDR3 DNA sequence: TGTGCCAGCAGCTCACTAACGGGACAGCAGCAGTTCTTC.

DNA for the CDR3: TGTGCCAGCAGGGCAGACGGAAACTACGAGCAGTACTTC. Protein: CASRADGNYEQYF. This rearrangement joins TRBV12-3 or TRBV12-4 to TRBJ2-7; D is unclear. The CDR3 contains 13 residues. Deletions cut 6 bases from V and 3 bases from J, with 12 bases between.

This clonotype was picked up many times. This sequence joins TRBV6-5 and TRBJ2-3; maybe TRBD1 (7 bases). V was cut by 2 bases and J by 2 bases, with 11 bases left in between. Germline V gene lookup returns CDR1 MNHEY and CDR2 SVGAGI. CDR3 length: 15 residues. As DNA, the CDR3 is TGTGCCAGCAGTTACGCGGGACAGTTCACAGATACGCAGTATTTT. This encodes CASSYAGQFTDTQYF.